The clone carrying this T cell receptor (beta chain) turned up a few times. The antigen remains undetermined. This entry belongs to a study of blood T cells in healthy people across ages. Aged about 6 to 100, donors were systemically healthy Caucasians from Russia. A second PCR of 7 to 11 cycles used a sample-barcoded 5' primer and a J-beta primer mix. Paired-end reads containing CDR3 totaled no fewer than 3 million for each sample. TCRdb passed the 5' RACE reads through MiXCR, listing each CDR3 protein once. The table has fewer than 900,000 distinct CDR3 sequences, roughly 40% seen once; the top ten hold 10% to 15%. Germline assignment: CDR1 SGHTA and CDR2 FQGNSA. CDR3 length: 14 residues. Trimming cost V 5 bases and J 6 bases, with 16 bases left between them. Study-wide findings and caveats: Lack of knowledge of donor CMV status possibly confounded expanded clonotype changes. Percentage of naive T cells showed a strong correlation with TCR beta diversity.

Sequencing input: blood. V is TRBV7-2 and J is TRBJ1-2; D gene unclear. The clonotype comes from a man aged 18 to 29 in good health. CDR3: CASSPRVPRDGYTF. CDR3 in DNA: TGTGCCAGCAGCCCGAGGGTCCCCCGTGATGGCTACACCTTC.